The 24 T cell receptor beta chains reported below all come from one sample, sequenced in a study of beta chain features in type 1 diabetes. Findings of the study overall: Patients with Type 1 diabetes showed moderately but significantly shorter TCRB CDR3s in all four CD4+ subsets.

No antigen has been assigned to these receptors. The investigators reverse transcribed all of the isolated RNA, so they sequenced expressed TCRB transcripts. Produced via immunoSEQ multiplex PCR; TCRdb's table is partial and in-frame only. The sample has over 600,000 clones, over 10% seen once. The material sequenced was naive CD4+ T cells from blood. These receptors came from a man aged 25 to 45 with type 1 diabetes.

In its sample, this clone was seen a few times. CDR3 in amino acids: CASSPEVSKNIQYF. In DNA, the CDR3 is TGTGCCAGCTCACCTGAGGTCAGCAAAAACATTCAGTACTTC. This chain connects TRBV18 to TRBJ2-4; D call uncertain. CDR3 size: 14 residues. Per germline, CDR1 KGHSH and CDR2 LQKENI. V shed 3 bases and J shed 3 bases, with 9 bases lying between them.

This sequence joins TRBV30 and TRBJ2-3; D might be TRBD1 or TRBD2, each matching 5 bases. The CDR3 sequence is 12 residues long. Germline V gene lookup returns CDR1 GTSNPN and CDR2 SVGIG (reference sequence). Trimming removed 7 bases at V and 3 bases at J, with 11 bases between. The CDR3 loop reads CASGQGTDTQYF. CDR3 sequence (DNA): TGTGCCTCGGGGCAGGGAACAGATACGCAGTATTTT.

The chain has TRBV9 and TRBJ2-5; D is perhaps TRBD2 (5 bases). CDR1 is SGDLS and CDR2 is YYNGEE in the germline V gene. There are 16 residues in the CDR3. V dropped 1 base and J dropped 2 bases, with 15 bases sitting between them. The CDR3 DNA reads TGTGCCAGCAGCGTATCTCATCAGGCGGGTCAAGAGACCCAGTACTTC. Amino acids: CASSVSHQAGQETQYF.

This chain links TRBV7-9 with TRBJ2-7, with D tentatively TRBD2 (7 bases). Looked up from germline, CDR1 is SEHNR and CDR2 is FQNEAQ (reference sequence). Between the trimmed V and J ends, which lost 2 bases and 3 bases, there was a span of 11 bases. The CDR3 is 14 amino acids. As DNA, the CDR3 is TGTGCCAGCAGCTTAACAGGGACTAACTACGAGCAGTACTTC. Protein: CASSLTGTNYEQYF. The entire variable domain, with the rest obtained from reference TRBV7-9 and TRBJ2-7, is as follows: DTGVSQNPRHKITKRGQNVTFRCDPISEHNRLYWYRQTLGQGPEFLTYFQNEAQLEKSRLLSDRFSAERPKGSFSTLEIQRTEQGDSAMYLCASSLTGTNYEQYFGPGTRLTVT.

This clone showed up just a few times. The CDR3 sequence is CASSQDLGQVGYTF. For the CDR3, the DNA is TGCGCCAGCAGCCAAGATCTAGGACAGGTCGGGTACACCTTC. V and J are TRBV4-1 and TRBJ1-2, with 7 bases that match TRBD1. V shed 0 bases, J shed 11 bases, and the junction held 9 bases outside the gene matches. This CDR3 is 14 amino acids long. Germline V gene sequence: CDR1 MGHRA, CDR2 YSYEKL.

The chain links TRBV19 to TRBJ1-1; D uncertain. Germline assignment: CDR1 LNHDA and CDR2 SQIVND (reference sequence). V lost 0 bases, J lost 4 bases, and 15 bases lay in between. The CDR3 covers 16 residues. Here the CDR3 reads CASSIDLMGMGTEAFF. CDR3 DNA sequence: TGTGCCAGTAGTATAGATCTAATGGGGATGGGCACTGAAGCTTTCTTT.

The chain recombines TRBV2 with TRBJ1-4, with a tentative D call TRBD1 (6 bases). This CDR3 has 15 residues. V was trimmed by 2 bases and J by 3 bases, leaving 10 bases between them. Looked up from germline, CDR1 is SNHLY and CDR2 is FYNNEI. This CDR3 is CASSEFGQSNEKLFF. The CDR3 nucleotides are TGTGCCAGCAGTGAATTTGGACAGTCTAATGAAAAACTGTTTTTT.

The genes are TRBV7-9 and TRBJ1-2; possible D gene TRBD1, 5 bases. This CDR3 has 16 amino acids. The V and J ends lost 1 base and 0 bases respectively, with 12 bases between them. The germline V gene encodes CDR1 SEHNR and CDR2 FQNEAQ (reference sequence). The CDR3 spells CASSLGGQGSNYGYTF. In DNA form, the CDR3 reads TGTGCCAGCAGCTTAGGTGGTCAGGGCTCTAACTATGGCTACACCTTC.

This clone came up a few times. This CDR3 is also generated by other DNA sequences in the sample. The V and J genes are TRBV28 and TRBJ2-7; no clear D. CDR1 is MDHEN, CDR2 SYDVKM, per germline. Trimming stripped 5 bases from V and 3 bases from J, with 5 bases between. The CDR3 runs 11 residues. CDR3 nucleotide sequence: TGTGCCAGCAGTCCCTTCTACGAGCAGTACTTC. Translated: CASSPFYEQYF.

This clone showed up just a few times. V usage is TRBV9 and J usage is TRBJ1-6, with D hard to call. CDR1 SGDLS and CDR2 YYNGEE come from the germline V gene. The CDR3 is made up of 13 amino acids. V lost 3 bases and J 10 bases, leaving 11 bases between the germline ends. Here the CDR3 reads CASSGTSGSPLHF. CDR3 in DNA: TGTGCCAGCAGCGGGACCTCCGGCTCACCCCTCCACTTT.

This clone was recorded a few times. This sequence joins TRBV19 and TRBJ2-1; D unclear. The CDR3 totals 15 residues. Germline loops: CDR1 LNHDA, CDR2 SQIVND (reference sequence). Trimming removed 4 bases from V and 5 bases from J, with 15 bases in between. CDR3 sequence: CASSRGPGPDNEQFF. Written as DNA, the CDR3 is TGTGCCAGTAGTAGAGGCCCAGGCCCCGACAATGAGCAGTTCTTC.

CDR3 loop: CASSPKADFWAFF. The CDR3 DNA is TGTGCCAGCTCACCAAAGGCGGATTTTTGGGCTTTCTTT. This chain links TRBV18 with TRBJ1-1; D unresolved. The germline CDR1 and CDR2 sequences are KGHSH and LQKENI. V was trimmed by 2 bases and J by 11 bases, leaving 15 bases between them. The CDR3 length is 13 residues.

This clone was seen a few times. J is TRBJ2-2 and V is TRBV7-9; D is possibly TRBD1 (5 bases). The V end was cut by 5 bases, the J end by 3 bases, with 13 bases between. The CDR3 has 15 residues. Germline CDR1 and CDR2: SEHNR and FQNEAQ (reference sequence). This CDR3 reads CASSPRQGDTGELFF. CDR3 coding DNA: TGTGCCAGCAGCCCCCGGCAGGGTGACACCGGGGAGCTGTTTTTT.

The genes are TRBV7-2 and TRBJ2-7; no firm D call. The V and J ends lost 1 base and 4 bases respectively, with 8 bases between them. Germline CDR1 SGHTA, CDR2 FQGNSA. The CDR3 spans 13 residues. The CDR3 nucleotides read TGTGCCAGCAGCTTAGGGTCGGGTTACGAGCAGTACTTC. Its translation: CASSLGSGYEQYF.

The V call is TRBV6-1, the J call TRBJ2-1, with 14 nucleotides matching TRBD2. The germline V gene has CDR1 MNHNS and CDR2 SASEGT. J gave up 4 bases and V 1 base, and 0 bases lay outside the gene matches. This CDR3 is built from 16 residues. CDR3 residues: CASSEGLAGGYNEQFF. CDR3 coding DNA: TGTGCCAGCAGTGAAGGACTAGCGGGGGGGTACAATGAGCAGTTCTTC.

The CDR3 coding sequence is TGTGCCAGTAAAGTCAGCGGGCCCAATTCCTACAATGAGCAGTTCTTC. This translates into CASKVSGPNSYNEQFF. The chain uses TRBV19 and TRBJ2-1; D is perhaps TRBD2 (6 bases). CDR1 and CDR2 (germline): LNHDA, SQIVND (reference sequence). The V and J ends lost 7 bases and 1 base respectively, with 17 bases between them. The CDR3 is 16 residues long. The whole variable domain, remainder taken from reference TRBV19 and TRBJ2-1, is DGGITQSPKYLFRKEGQNVTLSCEQNLNHDAMYWYRQDPGQGLRLIYYSQIVNDFQKGDIAEGYSVSREKKESFPLTVTSAQKNPTAFYLCASKVSGPNSYNEQFFGPGTRLTVL.

This clone appeared a few times. The chain recombines TRBV18 with TRBJ1-1; D remains ambiguous. Germline V CDR1 and CDR2: KGHSH, LQKENI. The CDR3 extends over 14 amino acids. Trimming removed 1 base from V and 6 bases from J, with 12 bases in between. The CDR3 loop reads CASSPRAPDSEAFF. The CDR3 region has the DNA TGTGCCAGCTCACCACGGGCTCCTGATTCTGAAGCTTTCTTT.

This sequence joins TRBV11-2 and TRBJ1-6; 9 bases line up with TRBD1. With V trimmed by 2 bases and J by 7 bases, 3 bases remained unmatched. Germline CDR1 is SGHAT and CDR2 is FQNNGV. The CDR3 is 15 amino acids. DNA of the CDR3: TGTGCCAGCAGCTTAACAGGGGGCAGAAATTCACCCCTCCACTTT. It translates to CASSLTGGRNSPLHF.

This clone was seen a few times. The chain couples TRBV7-8 to TRBJ2-1; TRBD2 agrees at 7 bases. CDR1 is SGHVS and CDR2 is FQNEAQ in the germline V gene. V was clipped by 5 bases and J by 4 bases; unmatched bases: 8. The CDR3 consists of 15 residues. CDR3 amino acids: CASSLWGGGYNEQFF. CDR3 nucleotides: TGTGCCAGCAGCCTGTGGGGCGGGGGATACAATGAGCAGTTCTTC.

This chain links TRBV19 with TRBJ1-4, with D unclear. The CDR3 covers 12 residues. The V end was cut by 5 bases, the J end by 5 bases, with 6 bases between. Germline V gene data show CDR1 as LNHDA and CDR2 as SQIVND (reference sequence). The chain's CDR3 is CASSPANEKLFF. In DNA, the CDR3 is TGTGCCAGTAGTCCGGCGAATGAAAAACTGTTTTTT.

J is TRBJ2-7 and V is TRBV6-6, with a possible D match to TRBD1 (5 bases). The CDR3 has 12 residues. Trimming removed 6 bases at V and 0 bases at J, with 6 bases between. From germline, CDR1 is MNHNY and CDR2 SVGAGI (reference sequence). The CDR3 reads CASRGDSYEQYF. CDR3 in DNA: TGTGCCAGCAGAGGGGACTCCTACGAGCAGTACTTC.

The rearrangement uses TRBV7-2 and TRBJ1-2, with D possibly matching TRBD1 (5 bases). Germline CDR1 is SGHTA and CDR2 is FQGNSA. The CDR3 extends over 14 amino acids. V dropped 0 bases and J dropped 7 bases, with 12 bases sitting between them. CDR3 region: CASSLAGAVSGYTF. CDR3 in DNA: TGTGCCAGCAGCTTAGCAGGGGCAGTAAGTGGCTACACCTTC.

This clone was seen a handful of times. The rearrangement links TRBV6-6 to TRBJ2-5; possibly TRBD1 for D (6 bases). The CDR3 is 15 amino acids. Germline-derived CDR1 and CDR2 are MNHNY and SVGAGI (reference sequence). V gave up 5 bases and J gave up 5 bases, with 18 bases separating them. The CDR3 sequence is CASSPPGHPWETQYF. The CDR3, as DNA: TGTGCCAGCAGTCCGCCGGGACATCCTTGGGAGACCCAGTACTTC.

The chain has TRBV2 and TRBJ1-2; no firm D call. The germline V gene encodes CDR1 SNHLY and CDR2 FYNNEI. Trimming left V 5 bases short and J 6 bases short, with 10 bases between. This CDR3 contains 12 residues. CDR3 DNA: TGTGCCAGCAGTCTTTATTCGAATGGCTACACCTTC. It yields the protein CASSLYSNGYTF. The full variable domain, in which reference TRBV2 and TRBJ1-2 provide the parts outside the CDR3, is EPEVTQTPSHQVTQMGQEVILRCVPISNHLYFYWYRQILGQKVEFLVSFYNNEISEKSEIFDDQFSVERPDGSNFTLKIRSTKLEDSAMYFCASSLYSNGYTFGSGTRLTVV.